Given below is one TCR beta chain in context. Its target is not known. Using a J-beta primer mix together with a sample-barcoded 5' primer, a second PCR was run for roughly 6 to 12 cycles. TCRdb redid the calling of the 5' RACE reads with MiXCR, one entry per CDR3 protein. The sample contains around 1,500,000 distinct CDR3 sequences, around two fifths of which appear only once. This record comes from a study of blood T cells in healthy people across ages. Study-wide findings and caveats: Naive T cell percentage showed a strong correlation with the diversity of TCR beta.

Germline V lookup: CDR1 SGDLS, CDR2 YYNGEE. Germline trimming cut 4 bases from V and 2 bases from J; bases unmatched to any gene: 12. The CDR3 spans 17 residues. Sequenced input: blood. The chain has TRBV9 and TRBJ2-3, with TRBD2 matching 8 bases. The TCR sequence derives from a woman between 18 and 29 years old in good health. CDR3 residues: CASSPLGPGRVTDTQYF. The CDR3 region has the DNA TGTGCCAGCAGCCCCCTAGGGCCCGGGAGGGTCACAGATACGCAGTATTTT.